What follows are 10 T cell receptor beta chains derived from one specimen sequenced in a study of regulatory T cells in long-lasting Graves disease. Time point defined: newly diagnosed GD, antithyroid drugs for less than 3 months. RNA isolated from PBMCs was used to make the TCR library. Arm-PCR with iRepertoire HTBI primers amplified the CDR3 regions for these TCR beta libraries. One entry per CDR3 protein results from TCRdb running MiXCR on the multiplex PCR reads. The sample lists approximately 350,000 distinct CDR3 sequences, over 9.5% seen once, with approximately 20% in the top ten. The sample was also reused in another study, on T cells in Graves' hyperthyroidism and ophthalmopathy.

The source material was peripheral blood mononuclear cells (PBMCs), sampled at new diagnosis, from a patient treated with antithyroid drugs. The source of these receptors is a woman aged 18-30 years with Graves disease.

The chain is built from TRBV20-1 and TRBJ2-3; TRBD2 matches at 7 bases. After removal of 7 bases from V and 2 bases from J, the junction contained 6 bases not matched to a gene. The CDR3 loop spans 13 amino acids. In germline, CDR1 is DFQATT, CDR2 SNEGSKA (reference sequence). The CDR3 loop is CSVLRGDTDTQYF. Here the CDR3 DNA reads TGCAGTGTTCTACGGGGGGACACAGATACGCAGTATTTT.

The J gene is TRBJ2-3, the V gene TRBV6-2 or TRBV6-3; no firm D call. Germline CDR1 reads MNHEY; CDR2 reads SVGEGT. This CDR3 comprises 17 residues. Trimming pared 3 bases from V and 0 bases from J, leaving 16 bases between. The CDR3 here is CASSYAVGDPSTDTQYF. The CDR3 DNA reads as TGTGCCAGCAGTTATGCTGTCGGAGACCCTAGCACAGATACGCAGTATTTT.

The table lists this clonotype with many counts. The J gene is TRBJ2-1, the V gene TRBV25-1, with a possible D match to TRBD2 (8 bases). Germline V gene lookup returns CDR1 MGHDK and CDR2 SYGVNS. The V end was cut by 7 bases, the J end by 8 bases, with 24 bases between. This CDR3 comprises 16 residues. CDR3 sequence reads: CASTPGGGLVDYEQFF. In DNA form, the CDR3 reads TGTGCCAGCACTCCAGGGGGGGGACTAGTTGATTATGAGCAGTTCTTC.

This clonotype was picked up a small number of times. The chain employs TRBV29-1 and TRBJ2-3; the D is unclear. The last part of the DNA fits TRBJ2-7 better; the J call may be wrong. CDR1 is SQVTM, CDR2 ANQGSEA, per germline. CDR3 length: 12 residues. CDR3 protein: CSVVSLAYEQYF. The CDR3 DNA follows: TGCAGCGTTGTGTCTCTGGCCTACGAGCAGTACTTC.

This clonotype was seen ten or more times. This chain connects TRBV6-2 or TRBV6-3 to TRBJ2-7, with D perhaps matching TRBD2 (5 bases). Trimming shortened V by 6 bases and J by 3 bases, and 18 bases separated the two germline ends. The germline CDR1 and CDR2 sequences are MNHEY and SVGEGT. The CDR3 has 15 residues. CDR3 residues: CASRGRGWLNYEQYV. The CDR3 region has the DNA TGTGCCAGCAGGGGTCGGGGTTGGTTGAACTACGAGCAGTACGTC.

This clonotype showed up many times. The chain combines TRBV5-1 with TRBJ2-2, with 11 bases that match TRBD2. Trimming removed 5 bases from V and 6 bases from J; junction bases left unmatched: 6. The V gene's germline CDR1 is SGHRS and CDR2 YFSETQ. The CDR3 is 15 amino acids. CDR3: CASSLLAGEAGELFF. As DNA, the CDR3 is TGCGCCAGCAGTTTACTAGCGGGAGAGGCCGGGGAGCTGTTTTTT.

This clonotype was observed many times. At one end the junction does not follow the germline gene, possibly because of a read error. This rearrangement joins TRBV7-2 to TRBJ1-1; a weak D match, TRBD1 (5 bases). The CDR3 length is 14 residues. Germline V gene sequence: CDR1 SGHTA, CDR2 FQGNSA. The CDR3 region is CASSLGPGSTEAFF. CDR3 DNA sequence: TGCGCCAGCAGCTTGGGGCCGGGTAGCACTGAAGCTTTCTTT.

The table lists this clonotype with many counts. The chain employs TRBV24-1 and TRBJ2-1; 7 bases are shared with TRBD2. There are 16 residues in the CDR3. V was clipped by 6 bases and J by 4 bases; unmatched bases: 11. From germline, CDR1 is KGHDR and CDR2 SFDVKD. CDR3 sequence: CATSTLAVGPYNEQFF. Written as DNA, the CDR3 is TGTGCCACCAGTACGCTAGCGGTAGGCCCTTACAATGAGCAGTTCTTC.

This rearrangement joins TRBV4-3 to TRBJ2-5; 7 bases fit TRBD2. Germline V gene data show CDR1 as LGHNA and CDR2 as YSLEER. The CDR3 runs to 16 residues. Trimming cost V 1 base and J 3 bases; bases outside gene matches: 8. CDR3 region: CASSQGRAREKETQYF. In DNA, the CDR3 is TGCGCCAGCAGCCAAGGACGCGCGCGGGAGAAAGAGACCCAGTACTTC.

There are many counts of this clonotype. The chain employs TRBV7-6 and TRBJ2-2; 8 positions match TRBD1. The CDR3 is made up of 15 amino acids. Germline V gene data show CDR1 as SGHVS and CDR2 as FNYEAQ. The trim removed 5 bases at V and 6 bases at J, leaving 8 bases unmatched. CDR3 bases: TGTGCCAGCAGCCCACTTCCGACAGGGGCCGGGGAGCTGTTTTTT. As protein: CASSPLPTGAGELFF.